This T cell receptor (beta chain) was sequenced for a study of OX40 agonist ivuxolimab in advanced cancers. Background on the study: With ivuxolimab, an agonistic anti-OX40 (CD134) antibody, patients were treated. Study results and caveats: A proportion of nonresponders additionally exhibited low normalized T-cell clonal expansion.

Produced via immunoSEQ multiplex PCR; TCRdb's table is partial and in-frame only. The profile shows around 30,000 clones, 81% of them singletons. Turning to this clone: No antigen is known for it.

A history of autoimmune disease or systemic immunosuppression excluded patients. Germline V CDR1 and CDR2: SGHDT, YYEEEE. This CDR3 is built from 15 residues. V lost 4 bases to trimming and J lost 8 bases; unmatched junction nucleotides: 14. The gene calls are TRBV5-6 and TRBJ1-2; 7 positions match TRBD1. This specimen consisted of CD4+ or CD8+ T cells sorted from blood, obtained in a trial of the OX40 agonist ivuxolimab. This TCR was sampled from an adult with an advanced solid tumor such as melanoma, head and neck, liver or kidney cancer. CDR3 amino acids: CASSTWDRLGRGYTF. CDR3 bases: TGTGCCAGCAGCACATGGGACAGACTAGGTAGGGGCTACACCTTC. The full variable domain, with the rest looked up from reference TRBV5-6 and TRBJ1-2, is DAGVTQSPTHLIKTRGQQVTLRCSPKSGHDTVSWYQQALGQGPQFIFQYYEEEERQRGNFPDRFSGHQFPNYSSELNVNALLLGDSALYLCASSTWDRLGRGYTFGSGTRLTVV.